This T cell receptor beta chain is from a study of T-cell reconstitution after alpha-beta-depleted transplantation in children. Study-level points and caveats: Surviving recipient cells, namely T cells and thymic progenitors, were the source of high day-60 TCRbeta diversity in some patients.

Preparing the TCRbeta library involved the use of unique molecular identifiers. Via MiXCR, TCRdb re-called the PCR reads, giving one row per CDR3 protein. The sample consists of approximately 800,000 distinct CDR3 sequences, roughly 15% of them appearing once. With regard to this clonotype: Antigen unknown.

The germline gives CDR1 SQVTM, CDR2 ANQGSEA. This CDR3 comprises 13 residues. After removal of 4 bases from V and 6 bases from J, the junction contained 7 bases not matched to a gene. The source material was PBMCs, mostly from graft donor cells, sampled 360 days after TCRalphabeta/CD19-depleted stem cell transplant. The TCR originated in a male patient younger than 18 who had a stem cell transplant for acute lymphoblastic leukemia, so the T cells may come from the graft donor. The chain employs TRBV29-1 and TRBJ2-3; TRBD2 aligns across 7 bases. CDR3 residues: CSVGGGYGDTQYF. The CDR3 DNA reads as TGCAGCGTTGGCGGGGGTTACGGGGATACGCAGTATTTT.